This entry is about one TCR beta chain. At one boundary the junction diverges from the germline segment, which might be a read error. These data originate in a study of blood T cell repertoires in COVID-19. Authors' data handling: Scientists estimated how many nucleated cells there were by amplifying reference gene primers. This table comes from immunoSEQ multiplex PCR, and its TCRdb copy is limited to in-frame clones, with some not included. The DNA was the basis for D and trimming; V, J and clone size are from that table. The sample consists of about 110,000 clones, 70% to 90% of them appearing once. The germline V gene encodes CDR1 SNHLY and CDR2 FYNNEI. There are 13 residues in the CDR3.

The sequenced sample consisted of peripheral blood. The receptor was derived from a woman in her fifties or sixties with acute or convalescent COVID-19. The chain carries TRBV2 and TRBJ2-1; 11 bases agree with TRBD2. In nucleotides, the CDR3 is TGTGCCAGCTGTGAGACTAGCGGGATCGAGCAGTTCTTC. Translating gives CASCETSGIEQFF.